This is a list of T cell receptor beta chains from one sample in a study of T cell responses to AZD1222 COVID-19 vaccine. Profiled with immunoSEQ multiplex PCR; TCRdb holds only in-frame clones, not every one. The sample shows 25,000 to 35,000 clones, 75% to 90% of them seen only once. The material sequenced was peripheral blood, taken on day 0 of AZD1222 vaccination. All receptors come from an adult in good health. Each CDR3 is given with its conserved first and last residue. The order of the fields is D gene, CDR3 length, V gene, J gene, clone size, CDR3 DNA, CDR3 protein. The D gene is left open where the match is weak. Expanded clones are given a class, and other clones once, few, many or no size at all.

.,14,TRBV7-2,TRBJ1-5,.,TGTGCCAGCAGCTTAGTGTGGGCGGATCAGCCCCAGCATTTT,CASSLVWADQPQHF
.,13,TRBV5-1,TRBJ2-1,once,TGCGCCAGCAGGGAGGGTCAAGACAATGAGCAGTTCTTC,CASREGQDNEQFF
.,16,TRBV28,TRBJ2-2,.,TGTGCCATCAAGGCCCGCCGGGGGCGAGACACCGGGGAGCTGTTTTTT,CAIKARRGRDTGELFF
TRBD1,15,TRBV20-1,TRBJ1-5,.,TGCAGTGCTAGTTTAAGGGGGCAAGGGAATCAGCCCCAGCATTTT,CSASLRGQGNQPQHF
.,13,TRBV6-2/TRBV6-3,TRBJ2-7,.,TGTGCCAGCAGTTACCGTCAGAGCTACGAGCAGTACTTC,CASSYRQSYEQYF
TRBD2,13,TRBV12-3/TRBV12-4,TRBJ2-1,.,TGTGCCAGCAGTTTTATAAGCGGGAGGGAGCAGTTCTTC,CASSFISGREQFF
.,13,TRBV6-5,TRBJ1-2,.,TGTGCCAGCAGTTACGGACAGAGATATGGCTACACCTTC,CASSYGQRYGYTF
TRBD1,18,TRBV5-1,TRBJ1-3,.,TGCGCCAGCAGCCGATCCGGGACAGGATTATCCTCTGGAAACACCATATATTTT,CASSRSGTGLSSGNTIYF
.,10,TRBV20-1,TRBJ2-7,.,TGCAGTGCTAGTGGGTACGAGCAGTACTTC,CSASGYEQYF
.,14,TRBV7-2,TRBJ2-5,.,TGTGCCAGCAGCTTAGCAGGACGCCAAGAGACCCAGTACTTC,CASSLAGRQETQYF
TRBD1,16,TRBV4-3,TRBJ2-2,.,TGCGCCAGCAGCCAAGTACAGGGGGAAGGGACCGGGGAGCTGTTTTTT,CASSQVQGEGTGELFF